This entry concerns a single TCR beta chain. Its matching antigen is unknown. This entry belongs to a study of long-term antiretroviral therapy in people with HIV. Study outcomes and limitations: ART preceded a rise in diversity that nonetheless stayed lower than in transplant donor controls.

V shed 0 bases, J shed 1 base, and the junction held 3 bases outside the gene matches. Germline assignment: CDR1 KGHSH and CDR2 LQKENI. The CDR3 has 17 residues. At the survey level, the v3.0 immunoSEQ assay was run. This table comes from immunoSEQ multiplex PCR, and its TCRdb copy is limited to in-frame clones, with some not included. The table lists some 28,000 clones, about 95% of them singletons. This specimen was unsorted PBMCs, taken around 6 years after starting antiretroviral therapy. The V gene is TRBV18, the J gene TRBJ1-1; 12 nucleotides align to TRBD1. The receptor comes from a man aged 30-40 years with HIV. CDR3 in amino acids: CASSPPGQGAWNTEAFF. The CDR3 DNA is TGTGCCAGCTCACCACCGGGACAGGGGGCCTGGAACACTGAAGCTTTCTTT. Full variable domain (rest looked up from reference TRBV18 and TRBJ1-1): NAGVMQNPRHLVRRRGQEARLRCSPMKGHSHVYWYRQLPEEGLKFMVYLQKENIIDESGMPKERFSAEFPKEGPSILRIQQVVRGDSAAYFCASSPPGQGAWNTEAFFGQGTRLTVV.